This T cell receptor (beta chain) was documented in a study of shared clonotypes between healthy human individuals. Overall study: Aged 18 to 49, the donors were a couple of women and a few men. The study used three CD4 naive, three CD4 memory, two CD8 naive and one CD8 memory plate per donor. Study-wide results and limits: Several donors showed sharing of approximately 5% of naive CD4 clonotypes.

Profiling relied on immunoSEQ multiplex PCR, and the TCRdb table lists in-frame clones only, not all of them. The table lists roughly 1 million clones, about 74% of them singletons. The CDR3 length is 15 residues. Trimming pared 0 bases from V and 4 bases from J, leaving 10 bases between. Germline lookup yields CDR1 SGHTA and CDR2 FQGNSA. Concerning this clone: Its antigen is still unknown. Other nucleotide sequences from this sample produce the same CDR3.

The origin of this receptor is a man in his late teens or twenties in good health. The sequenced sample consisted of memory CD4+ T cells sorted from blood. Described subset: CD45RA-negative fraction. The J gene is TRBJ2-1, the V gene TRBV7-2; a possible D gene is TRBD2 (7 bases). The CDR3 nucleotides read TGTGCCAGCAGCTTAGCGGGGGGGCTTTACAATGAGCAGTTCTTC. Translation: CASSLAGGLYNEQFF.